A single sample is the source of the 23 T cell receptor beta chains below, sequenced in a study of blood T cell repertoires in COVID-19. Clones were sequenced by immunoSEQ multiplex PCR, and TCRdb holds only the in-frame ones, with some missing. The sample yields about 38,000 clones, around nine tenths seen once. The sample comprised peripheral blood. These receptors were obtained from a man aged 55 to 70 with COVID-19, enrolled during active disease.

This clone has just one count. The chain links TRBV6-5 to TRBJ1-5; D unresolved. V lost 10 bases, J lost 8 bases, and 15 bases lay in between. This CDR3 comprises 12 residues. The germline V gene encodes CDR1 MNHEY and CDR2 SVGAGI. The CDR3 region is CATEGVGEPQHF. DNA for the CDR3: TGTGCCACCGAGGGAGTTGGTGAGCCCCAGCATTTT.

The rearrangement uses TRBV2 and TRBJ1-2; a possible D gene is TRBD1 (5 bases). With 6 bases removed from V and 8 bases from J, the gap between germline ends came to 16 bases. The CDR3 loop spans 13 amino acids. Germline loops: CDR1 SNHLY, CDR2 FYNNEI. Here the CDR3 reads CASRNKQRGGYTF. The CDR3 DNA sequence: TGTGCCAGCAGAAACAAACAGCGGGGGGGCTACACCTTC.

The chain employs TRBV24-1 and TRBJ2-5; 8 nucleotides line up with TRBD1. This CDR3 has 15 amino acids. Germline V gene lookup returns CDR1 KGHDR and CDR2 SFDVKD. V gave up 4 bases and J gave up 5 bases; unmatched junction bases: 8. This chain's CDR3 is CATSDPQGAGETQYF. Written as DNA, the CDR3 is TGTGCCACCAGTGACCCCCAGGGGGCCGGGGAGACCCAGTACTTC.

This CDR3 is CAWSVKRSSYNEQFF. The CDR3, as DNA: TGTGCCTGGAGTGTAAAGCGGAGCTCCTACAATGAGCAGTTCTTC. The genes are TRBV30 and TRBJ2-1; possible D gene TRBD2, 5 bases. The CDR3 is 15 amino acids. Germline CDR1 is GTSNPN and CDR2 is SVGIG (reference sequence). Trimming pared 0 bases from V and 0 bases from J, leaving 9 bases between. Full variable domain (outside the CDR3, taken from reference TRBV30 and TRBJ2-1): SQTIHQWPATLVQPVGSPLSLECTVEGTSNPNLYWYRQAAGRGLQLLFYSVGIGQISSEVPQNLSASRPQDRQFILSSKKLLLSDSGFYLCAWSVKRSSYNEQFFGPGTRLTVL.

This chain links TRBV24-1 with TRBJ2-3; 11 nucleotides align to TRBD2. From germline, CDR1 is KGHDR and CDR2 SFDVKD. V trimming: 2 bases; J trimming: 4 bases; junction bases outside the gene matches: 4. The length of the CDR3 is 16 residues. CDR3: CATSDWTSGLADTQYF. Written as DNA, the CDR3 is TGTGCCACCAGTGATTGGACTAGCGGGTTGGCAGATACGCAGTATTTT.

The rearrangement uses TRBV28 and TRBJ1-1; unclear D gene. Germline loops: CDR1 MDHEN, CDR2 SYDVKM. The CDR3 is made up of 11 amino acids. V lost 7 bases to trimming and J lost 5 bases, with 8 bases between them. Here the CDR3 DNA reads TGTGCCAGCATCGCCGGGACTGAAGCTTTCTTT. This sequence encodes CASIAGTEAFF.

The chain couples TRBV5-1 to TRBJ2-3; D perhaps matches TRBD1 (6 bases). In germline, CDR1 is SGHRS, CDR2 YFSETQ. The CDR3 totals 16 residues. Trimming removed 1 base from V and 2 bases from J, with 14 bases in between. CDR3 loop: CASSLTGSRLTDTQYF. The CDR3 nucleotides are TGCGCCAGCAGCTTGACAGGGTCGCGGCTCACAGATACGCAGTATTTT.

The chain couples TRBV29-1 to TRBJ2-6, with D maybe TRBD1 (6 bases). Germline V gene lookup returns CDR1 SQVTM and CDR2 ANQGSEA. Trimming cost V 6 bases and J 0 bases, with 9 bases left between them. The CDR3 totals 14 residues. As DNA, the CDR3 is TGCAGCGTCCCGACAGGCTCTGGGGCCAACGTCCTGACTTTC. Translated, it gives CSVPTGSGANVLTF.

The rearrangement joins TRBV6-5 to TRBJ1-2; TRBD1 matches 8 bases. V gave up 10 bases and J gave up 7 bases; unmatched junction bases: 8. CDR3 length: 12 amino acids. Germline CDR1 reads MNHEY; CDR2 reads SVGAGI. CDR3 DNA sequence: TGTGCCACCAAGGACAGGGCCCTTGGCTACACCTTC. As protein: CATKDRALGYTF.

The rearrangement joins TRBV28 to TRBJ2-5, with TRBD2 identical over 10 bases. The CDR3 covers 19 residues. J lost 8 bases, V lost 6 bases, and 24 bases had no gene match. Germline V gives CDR1 MDHEN, CDR2 SYDVKM. The DNA for the CDR3 is TGTGCCAGCAGCCCCCGTACTAGCGGGAACTACCCTGGTAAGTATACCCAGTACTTC. Amino acids: CASSPRTSGNYPGKYTQYF.

This clone is a singleton in its sample. The chain recombines TRBV3-1 (or the pseudogene TRBV3-2) with TRBJ2-2; D might be TRBD2 (5 bases). The V end was cut by 7 bases, the J end by 7 bases, with 10 bases between. The germline gives CDR1 LGHDT, CDR2 YNNKEL (reference sequence). The CDR3 is 12 amino acids. The CDR3 nucleotides are TGTGCCAGCACCCCTCGGGGCGGGGAGCTGTTTTTT. It yields the protein CASTPRGGELFF.

The rearrangement joins TRBV23-1 to TRBJ1-6; maybe TRBD1 (5 bases). TRBV23-1 is placed among ORFs of uncertain function. The CDR3 has 13 amino acids. Trimming removed 11 bases at V and 8 bases at J, with 16 bases between. This CDR3 reads CASRGTFHSPLHF. The DNA for the CDR3 is TGCGCCTCACGGGGGACTTTCCATTCACCCCTCCACTTT.

The chain has TRBV27 and TRBJ1-6, with D hard to call. The CDR3 spans 14 residues. V was cut by 5 bases and J by 7 bases, with 12 bases left in between. The germline CDR1 and CDR2 sequences are MNHEY and SMNVEV (reference sequence). The CDR3 protein is CASSTPEVNSPLHF. CDR3 DNA: TGTGCCAGCAGTACACCCGAGGTGAATTCACCCCTCCACTTT.

The chain links TRBV4-2 to TRBJ2-5, with 10 bases identical to TRBD1. V gave up 0 bases and J gave up 5 bases; unmatched junction bases: 9. The V gene's germline CDR1 is LGHNA and CDR2 YNFKEQ. This CDR3 region has 17 residues. The CDR3 here is CASSQDGGQGTSETQYF. The CDR3 nucleotides read TGTGCCAGCAGCCAAGATGGGGGACAGGGGACCTCGGAGACCCAGTACTTC.

A few counts support this clone. This chain connects TRBV28 to TRBJ2-5; tentatively, D is TRBD1 (6 bases). Germline lookup yields CDR1 MDHEN and CDR2 SYDVKM. V was shortened by 2 bases and J by 0 bases, with 13 bases between the two germline ends. The CDR3 consists of 16 residues. CDR3 in DNA: TGTGCCAGCAGTTTAGAACAGGGCCGTTACCAAGAGACCCAGTACTTC. It specifies CASSLEQGRYQETQYF.

CDR3 sequence reads: CASSIGSWGYTF. The DNA for the CDR3 is TGTGCCAGTAGTATCGGTTCCTGGGGCTACACCTTC. This chain links TRBV19 with TRBJ1-2, with D unclear. Germline values: CDR1 LNHDA, CDR2 SQIVND (reference sequence). V gave up 3 bases and J gave up 8 bases, with 10 bases separating them. The CDR3 totals 12 residues. The full variable domain, its missing parts supplied by reference TRBV19 and TRBJ1-2, is DGGITQSPKYLFRKEGQNVTLSCEQNLNHDAMYWYRQDPGQGLRLIYYSQIVNDFQKGDIAEGYSVSREKKESFPLTVTSAQKNPTAFYLCASSIGSWGYTFGSGTRLTVV.

The gene calls are TRBV3-1 (or the pseudogene TRBV3-2) and TRBJ2-5, with 10 bases that match TRBD2. Germline CDR1 is LGHDT and CDR2 is YNNKEL (reference sequence). Trimming at V came to 4 bases and at J to 6 bases, leaving 11 bases not matched to a gene. The CDR3 extends over 16 amino acids. CDR3 protein: CASSPPAAAGGKTQYF. The CDR3 DNA follows: TGTGCCAGCAGCCCACCGGCGGCAGCGGGAGGGAAGACCCAGTACTTC.

The rearrangement links TRBV19 to TRBJ1-3, with D possibly being TRBD1 (6 bases). V gave up 4 bases and J gave up 0 bases, with 10 bases separating them. There are 15 residues in the CDR3. From germline, CDR1 is LNHDA and CDR2 SQIVND (reference sequence). The chain's CDR3 is CASSTQGISGNTIYF. CDR3 nucleotide sequence: TGTGCCAGTAGTACACAGGGTATCTCTGGAAACACCATATATTTT.

The chain recombines TRBV4-2 with TRBJ1-1; D might be TRBD1 (5 bases). The CDR3 runs to 12 residues. CDR1 LGHNA and CDR2 YNFKEQ come from the germline V gene. Between the trimmed V and J ends, which lost 1 base and 8 bases, there was a span of 8 bases. The CDR3 DNA is TGTGCCAGCAGCCAAGCGACAGAAGAAGCTTTCTTT. Translating it yields CASSQATEEAFF.

The chain joins TRBV7-3 to TRBJ2-1, with TRBD2 matching over 10 bases. V was clipped by 4 bases and J by 8 bases; unmatched bases: 11. CDR3 length equals 16 residues. The germline CDR1 and CDR2 sequences are SGHTA and FQGTGA. CDR3 nucleotide sequence: TGTGCCAGCAGCTACGGGCTAGCGGGAGTTATGGATGAGCAGTTCTTC. Its translation: CASSYGLAGVMDEQFF.

The chain combines TRBV6-2 or TRBV6-3 with TRBJ2-1, with a weak D call TRBD2 (5 bases). The germline gives CDR1 MNHEY, CDR2 SVGEGT. There are 14 residues in the CDR3. Trimming took 2 bases from V and 4 from J, leaving 9 bases between them. The chain's CDR3 is CASSYTTGYNEQFF. As DNA, the CDR3 is TGTGCCAGCAGTTACACGACGGGATACAATGAGCAGTTCTTC.

There are a few counts of this clone. This chain connects TRBV7-9 to TRBJ2-1; no clear D. CDR1 is SEHNR, CDR2 FQNEAQ, per germline (reference sequence). This CDR3 comprises 13 residues. Trimming took 7 bases from V and 6 from J, leaving 13 bases between them. In DNA form, the CDR3 reads TGTGCCAGCACCCTTACCGGAGTCAATGAGCAGTTCTTC. Protein: CASTLTGVNEQFF.

V usage is TRBV19 and J usage is TRBJ1-5, with D possibly being TRBD1 (5 bases). The V gene's germline CDR1 is LNHDA and CDR2 SQIVND (reference sequence). CDR3 size: 19 residues. V dropped 5 bases and J dropped 1 base, with 24 bases sitting between them. The CDR3 is CASSLRPSRGSLSNQPQHF. The CDR3 region has the DNA TGTGCCAGTAGTTTGCGACCGTCCCGGGGGAGTCTAAGCAATCAGCCCCAGCATTTT.